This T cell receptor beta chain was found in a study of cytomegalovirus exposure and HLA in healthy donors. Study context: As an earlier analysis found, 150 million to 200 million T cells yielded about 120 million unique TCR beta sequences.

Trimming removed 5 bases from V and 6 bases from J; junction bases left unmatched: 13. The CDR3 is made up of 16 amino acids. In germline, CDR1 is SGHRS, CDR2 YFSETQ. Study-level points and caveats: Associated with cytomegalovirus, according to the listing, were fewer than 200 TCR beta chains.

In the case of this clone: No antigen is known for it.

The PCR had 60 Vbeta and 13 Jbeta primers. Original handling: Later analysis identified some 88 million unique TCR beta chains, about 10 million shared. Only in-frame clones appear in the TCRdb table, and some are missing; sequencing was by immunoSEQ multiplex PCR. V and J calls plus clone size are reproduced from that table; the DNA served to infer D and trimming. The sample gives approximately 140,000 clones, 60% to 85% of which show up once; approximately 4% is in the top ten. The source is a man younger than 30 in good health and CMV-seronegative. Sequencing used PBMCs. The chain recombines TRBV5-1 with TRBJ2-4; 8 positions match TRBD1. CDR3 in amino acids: CASSYQGALGGNIQYF. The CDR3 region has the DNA TGCGCCAGCAGTTACCAGGGGGCGCTGGGGGGAAACATTCAGTACTTC.